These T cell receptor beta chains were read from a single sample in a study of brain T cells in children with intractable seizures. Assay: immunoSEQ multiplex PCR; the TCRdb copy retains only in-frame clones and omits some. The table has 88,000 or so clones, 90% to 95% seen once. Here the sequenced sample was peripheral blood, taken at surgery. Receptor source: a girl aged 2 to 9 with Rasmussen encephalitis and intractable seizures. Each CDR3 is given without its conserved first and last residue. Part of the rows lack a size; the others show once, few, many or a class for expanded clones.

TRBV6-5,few,ASSYTGNTEAF
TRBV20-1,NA,SASSRQGIAPLH
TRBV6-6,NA,ASSYYGSRFGYT
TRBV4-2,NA,ASSQDSPPGGIYEQY
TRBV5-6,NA,ASSFAGQVHYEQY
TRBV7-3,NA,ASSLAGGGVADTQY
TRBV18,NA,ASSPQRTNEKLF
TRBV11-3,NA,ARRDRVYEQY
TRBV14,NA,ASSQDFGSGDTQY
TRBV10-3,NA,AISVGLGEKLF
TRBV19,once,ASSMEGQQY
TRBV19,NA,ASSLRVAGGPESEQF
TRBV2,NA,ASSEVQGRQETQY
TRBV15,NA,ATSRDNGQEKLF